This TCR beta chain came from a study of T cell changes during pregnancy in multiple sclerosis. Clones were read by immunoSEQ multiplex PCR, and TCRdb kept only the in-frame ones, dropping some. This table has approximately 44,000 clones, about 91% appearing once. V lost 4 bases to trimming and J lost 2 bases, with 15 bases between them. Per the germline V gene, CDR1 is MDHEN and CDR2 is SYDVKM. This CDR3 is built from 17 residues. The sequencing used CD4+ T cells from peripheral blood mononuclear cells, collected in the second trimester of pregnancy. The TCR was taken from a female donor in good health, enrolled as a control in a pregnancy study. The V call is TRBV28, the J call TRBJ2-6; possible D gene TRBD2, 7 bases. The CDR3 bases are TGTGCCAGCAGTTCACCGGGGGGCCCTACTGGGGCCAACGTCCTGACTTTC. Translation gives CASSSPGGPTGANVLTF.